This T cell receptor (beta chain) was sequenced in a study of blood T cells in healthy people across ages. Study-level points and caveats: Nothing was known about donor CMV status, and this possibly confounded expanded clonotype changes.

Next came a second PCR, run for 7 to 11 cycles, which used a sample-barcoded 5' primer along with a J-beta primer mix. Sequencing of every sample gave 3 million or more CDR3-containing paired-end reads. Each CDR3 protein is one row after TCRdb ran MiXCR on the 5' RACE reads. The repertoire holds about 1.4 million distinct CDR3 sequences, with around 59% as singletons. V gave up 5 bases and J gave up 7 bases, with 21 bases separating them. Germline lookup yields CDR1 MNHNS and CDR2 SASEGT. The length of the CDR3 is 16 residues. A remark on this clonotype: Its target is unknown.

The clonotype was recovered from a young man in good health. Sequenced material: blood. This chain joins TRBV6-1 and TRBJ2-1, with a tentative D call TRBD1 (5 bases). Written as DNA, the CDR3 is TGTGCCAGCAGTCAAACTGGGCAGGGCCAAAGGAATGAGCAGTTCTTC. It specifies CASSQTGQGQRNEQFF.